This T cell receptor beta chain was identified in a study of blood T cell repertoires in COVID-19. The wider study: The United States, Italy and Spain provided the acute and convalescent COVID-19 samples. From T cells, B-cell-depleted T cells, or PBMCs came the material, which was cDNA or gDNA.

Per the germline V gene, CDR1 is MNHEY and CDR2 is SMNVEV (reference sequence). V shed 5 bases and J 3 bases; nucleotides not matched to a gene: 17. The CDR3 covers 21 residues. The assay was immunoSEQ multiplex PCR, and TCRdb's table has in-frame clones only and misses some. Of 390,000 or so clones in the sample, more than 80% were seen once. The source is a woman aged 25 to 39 with active or convalescent COVID-19. This chain joins TRBV27 and TRBJ2-6; 12 bases line up with TRBD2. The sample consisted of peripheral blood. CDR3 nucleotide sequence: TGTGCCAGCAGTCCGCACCGGCTACTAGCGGGAGGCTCGGGTGGGGCCAACGTCCTGACTTTC. It specifies CASSPHRLLAGGSGGANVLTF.